The 13 T cell receptor beta chains listed next were all sequenced from one sample in a study of blood T cell repertoires in COVID-19. Some clones are missing from TCRdb's copy, which holds only in-frame ones; the method was immunoSEQ multiplex PCR. The data contain about 140,000 clones, 75% to 85% of them singletons. The sequencing input was peripheral blood. These TCRs come from a man between 65 and 85 years old who had recovered from COVID-19.

In this sample, this clone turned up a few times. The chain uses TRBV30 and TRBJ2-4, with D perhaps matching TRBD2 (6 bases). The CDR3 runs to 15 residues. With 1 base removed from V and 0 bases from J, the gap between germline ends came to 10 bases. CDR1 GTSNPN and CDR2 SVGIG come from the germline V gene (reference sequence). CDR3 in DNA: TGTGCCTGGAGTGAGCGGGCGGTAGCCAAAAACATTCAGTACTTC. Amino acid sequence: CAWSERAVAKNIQYF.

This clone was seen once. The chain has TRBV25-1 and TRBJ2-2; no firm D call. V was trimmed by 7 bases and J by 2 bases, leaving 8 bases between them. The germline CDR1 and CDR2 sequences are MGHDK and SYGVNS. The CDR3 spans 13 residues. The CDR3 loop reads CASTDTNTGELFF. The CDR3 DNA is TGTGCCAGCACCGACACTAACACCGGGGAGCTGTTTTTT.

The V gene is TRBV6-2 or TRBV6-3, the J gene TRBJ2-1; D gene ambiguous. Per the germline V gene, CDR1 is MNHEY and CDR2 is SVGEGT. The length of the CDR3 is 17 residues. V dropped 2 bases and J dropped 8 bases, with 22 bases sitting between them. The chain's CDR3 is CASSYPEDAPRVDEQFF. DNA for the CDR3: TGTGCCAGCAGTTACCCCGAAGATGCTCCGCGCGTCGATGAGCAGTTCTTC.

This rearrangement joins TRBV10-1 to TRBJ2-1, with 8 bases matching TRBD1. Germline V gene lookup returns CDR1 WNHNN and CDR2 SYGVQD (reference sequence). V was pared by 0 bases and J by 2 bases, with 6 bases of the junction left unmatched. The CDR3 totals 17 residues. CDR3 in amino acids: CASSESTAGGPYNEQFF. The CDR3 region has the DNA TGCGCCAGCAGTGAGTCGACGGCAGGGGGCCCCTACAATGAGCAGTTCTTC.

The V and J genes are TRBV7-2 and TRBJ1-2; D unresolved. The CDR3 length is 15 residues. The germline gives CDR1 SGHTA, CDR2 FQGNSA. With 1 base removed from V and 4 bases from J, the gap between germline ends came to 13 bases. The CDR3 sequence is CASSLGLGSVYGYTF. The CDR3 bases are TGTGCCAGCAGCTTAGGTCTAGGATCAGTCTATGGCTACACCTTC.

The rearrangement links TRBV19 to TRBJ1-1; 9 bases line up with TRBD1. V lost 3 bases, J lost 0 bases, and 2 bases stayed unmatched. Per the germline V gene, CDR1 is LNHDA and CDR2 is SQIVND (reference sequence). CDR3 size: 15 residues. CDR3 sequence: CASSIWTGVNTEAFF. In DNA, the CDR3 is TGTGCCAGTAGTATCTGGACAGGGGTGAACACTGAAGCTTTCTTT. Full variable domain (rest looked up from reference TRBV19 and TRBJ1-1): DGGITQSPKYLFRKEGQNVTLSCEQNLNHDAMYWYRQDPGQGLRLIYYSQIVNDFQKGDIAEGYSVSREKKESFPLTVTSAQKNPTAFYLCASSIWTGVNTEAFFGQGTRLTVV.

The chain couples TRBV6-5 to TRBJ2-7; the D gene is possibly TRBD2 (6 bases). In germline, CDR1 is MNHEY, CDR2 SVGAGI. The CDR3 runs 14 residues. Trimming took off 6 bases at V and 6 bases at J, with 18 bases between the two ends. The CDR3 DNA sequence: TGTGCCAGCAGCCGGGGAGCGGGTGGTAGCGAGCAGTACTTC. Its translation is CASSRGAGGSEQYF.

The rearrangement uses TRBV10-3 and TRBJ1-6; D not certain. Trimming shortened V by 7 bases and J by 5 bases, and 12 bases separated the two germline ends. The CDR3 spans 14 residues. The germline gives CDR1 ENHRY, CDR2 SYGVKD. The CDR3 DNA reads TGTGCCATCAATAGTACTCCGGATAATTCACCCCTCCACTTT. It translates to CAINSTPDNSPLHF.

This clone was seen a single time. The chain is built from TRBV6-2 or TRBV6-3 and TRBJ1-1; D is unresolved. Germline CDR1 and CDR2: MNHEY and SVGEGT. Between the trimmed V and J ends, which lost 3 bases and 5 bases, there was a span of 13 bases. This CDR3 contains 14 residues. DNA for the CDR3: TGTGCCAGCAGTTATACCCCCGGAGGGACTGAAGCTTTCTTT. Translation gives CASSYTPGGTEAFF.

This sequence joins TRBV7-9 and TRBJ1-4; 9 nucleotides align to TRBD1. V dropped 5 bases and J dropped 8; count of bases not matched to a gene: 9. The CDR3 is made up of 15 amino acids. Germline CDR1 is SEHNR and CDR2 is FQNEAQ (reference sequence). The CDR3 loop reads CASSAYRGQEEKLFF. The CDR3 bases are TGTGCCAGCAGCGCTTACAGGGGGCAAGAGGAAAAACTGTTTTTT.

The chain employs TRBV7-2 and TRBJ1-5; 9 nucleotides align to TRBD1. The length of the CDR3 is 14 residues. Germline assignment: CDR1 SGHTA and CDR2 FQGNSA. J gave up 7 bases and V 5 bases, and 6 bases lay outside the gene matches. The DNA for the CDR3 is TGTGCCAGCAGCAAACAGGGGGCGAAACAGCCCCAGCATTTT. This sequence encodes CASSKQGAKQPQHF. The full variable domain, completed using reference TRBV7-2 and TRBJ1-5, is GAGVSQSPSNKVTEKGKDVELRCDPISGHTALYWYRQSLGQGLEFLIYFQGNSAPDKSGLPSDRFSAERTGGSVSTLTIQRTQQEDSAVYLCASSKQGAKQPQHFGDGTRLSIL.

J is TRBJ2-7 and V is TRBV9; 8 bases map to TRBD1. Germline V lookup: CDR1 SGDLS, CDR2 YYNGEE. With 1 base clipped from V and 4 bases from J, the junction kept 7 bases outside the gene matches. CDR3 length: 15 residues. CDR3 sequence: CASSVQAGGVYEQYF. The CDR3 nucleotides are TGTGCCAGCAGCGTACAGGCAGGGGGCGTGTACGAGCAGTACTTC.

V is TRBV29-1 and J is TRBJ1-1; 7 nucleotides align to TRBD1. This CDR3 spans 13 amino acids. The V segment lost 7 bases and the J segment 5 bases; nucleotides outside the gene matches: 10. Germline values: CDR1 SQVTM, CDR2 ANQGSEA. The CDR3 DNA sequence: TGCAGCGGAAATCAGGGGGGAGTAACTGAAGCTTTCTTT. Translated, it gives CSGNQGGVTEAFF.